Below are 25 T cell receptor beta chains sequenced from a single sample in a study of blood T cell repertoires in COVID-19. This table comes from immunoSEQ multiplex PCR, and its TCRdb copy is limited to in-frame clones, with some not included. The sample has roughly 160,000 clones; 75% to 90% are singletons. Sequencing input: PBMCs or T cells enriched from blood (not recorded which). The receptors derive from a woman in her fifties or sixties who had recovered from COVID-19.

J is TRBJ2-2 and V is TRBV29-1; weak D call: TRBD2 (6 bases). Germline V CDR1 and CDR2: SQVTM, ANQGSEA. Trimming took 3 bases from V and 5 from J, leaving 13 bases between them. This CDR3 contains 14 residues. CDR3 in amino acids: CSVDGGVRTGELFF. In DNA, the CDR3 is TGCAGCGTTGATGGAGGGGTCAGGACCGGGGAGCTGTTTTTT.

V and J are TRBV3-1 (or the pseudogene TRBV3-2) and TRBJ2-7; D is possibly TRBD2 (7 bases). V was trimmed by 4 bases and J by 3 bases, leaving 22 bases between them. Germline-derived CDR1 and CDR2 are LGHDT and YNNKEL (reference sequence). The CDR3 consists of 17 residues. As DNA, the CDR3 is TGTGCCAGCAGCCCCCACAGGGCGGGAGACCTCAGCTACGAGCAGTACTTC. It yields the protein CASSPHRAGDLSYEQYF.

This chain links TRBV10-3 with TRBJ1-2, with D possibly TRBD1 on 5 matching bases. Germline V CDR1 and CDR2: ENHRY, SYGVKD. The CDR3 covers 15 residues. V was trimmed by 3 bases and J by 8 bases, leaving 19 bases between them. The CDR3 DNA reads as TGTGCCATCAGTGACCCCGGTTGGGACTCTCGGGGCTACACCTTC. Amino acid sequence: CAISDPGWDSRGYTF.

This chain links TRBV5-6 with TRBJ2-7; tentatively, D is TRBD1 (6 bases). This CDR3 is built from 15 residues. Germline V gene sequence: CDR1 SGHDT, CDR2 YYEEEE. V was cut by 0 bases and J by 2 bases, with 12 bases left in between. In DNA, the CDR3 is TGTGCCAGCAGCTTGGTCTTCGGACAGCCCTACGAGCAGTACTTC. Translated, it gives CASSLVFGQPYEQYF.

This sequence joins TRBV24-1 and TRBJ2-3; the match to TRBD1 covers 10 bases. CDR3 length: 16 residues. CDR1 is KGHDR and CDR2 is SFDVKD in the germline V gene. The V segment lost 7 bases and the J segment 2 bases; nucleotides outside the gene matches: 8. The CDR3 region has the DNA TGTGCCACCAGCTCCTCCGGGACAGGGGACACAGATACGCAGTATTTT. It translates to CATSSSGTGDTDTQYF.

This chain links TRBV20-1 with TRBJ1-1, with TRBD1 as a possible D gene (6 bases). This CDR3 region has 12 residues. CDR1 is DFQATT, CDR2 SNEGSKA, per germline (reference sequence). Trimming left V 3 bases short and J 7 bases short, with 12 bases between. CDR3 DNA: TGCAGTGCTAGTCAAGGGGGAGATGAAGCTTTCTTT. This codes for CSASQGGDEAFF.

V usage is TRBV11-1 and J usage is TRBJ2-1; 9 bases are shared with TRBD1. CDR1 is SGHAT, CDR2 FQDESV, per germline (reference sequence). The CDR3 length is 15 residues. J was trimmed by 7 bases and V by 5 bases; bases with no gene match: 9. The DNA for the CDR3 is TGTGCCAGCAGCCCACAGGGGGCTTTGAAAAATGAGCAGTTCTTC. Translated: CASSPQGALKNEQFF.

V and J are TRBV28 and TRBJ1-1, with 9 nucleotides matching TRBD1. This CDR3 has 16 amino acids. Germline loops: CDR1 MDHEN, CDR2 SYDVKM. V was pared by 8 bases and J by 3 bases, with 13 bases of the junction left unmatched. The CDR3 sequence: CASFRPPGTGYTEAFF. The CDR3 bases are TGTGCCAGCTTCCGCCCCCCCGGGACAGGGTACACTGAAGCTTTCTTT.

CDR3 sequence reads: CATSPRLAWCPDTQYF. As DNA, the CDR3 is TGTGCCACCAGTCCCCGGCTAGCTTGGTGTCCAGATACGCAGTATTTT. The V and J genes are TRBV24-1 and TRBJ2-3; tentatively, D is TRBD2 (5 bases). The CDR3 covers 16 residues. Germline CDR1 reads KGHDR; CDR2 reads SFDVKD. The V and J ends lost 6 bases and 4 bases respectively, with 19 bases between them.

V and J are TRBV29-1 and TRBJ1-1; TRBD1 matches 10 bases. The CDR3 contains 14 residues. Trimming cost V 4 bases and J 3 bases; bases outside gene matches: 5. Germline CDR1 is SQVTM and CDR2 is ANQGSEA. The CDR3 here is CSVAPGTGDTEAFF. Here the CDR3 DNA reads TGCAGCGTTGCACCAGGGACAGGGGACACTGAAGCTTTCTTT.

The genes are TRBV20-1 and TRBJ2-1; D gene ambiguous. The germline CDR1 and CDR2 sequences are DFQATT and SNEGSKA (reference sequence). The CDR3 is 14 residues long. With 3 bases removed from V and 2 bases from J, the gap between germline ends came to 11 bases. The CDR3 region is CSASNSLTYNEQFF. CDR3 DNA: TGCAGTGCTAGTAATAGCTTGACCTACAATGAGCAGTTCTTC.

V is TRBV5-1 and J is TRBJ2-3, with D perhaps matching TRBD2 (5 bases). Germline loops: CDR1 SGHRS, CDR2 YFSETQ. The CDR3 is made up of 15 amino acids. With 0 bases removed from V and 3 bases from J, the gap between germline ends came to 11 bases. In nucleotides, the CDR3 is TGCGCCAGCAGCTTGGCGCATCCGGGGACAGATACGCAGTATTTT. It yields the protein CASSLAHPGTDTQYF.

This rearrangement joins TRBV2 to TRBJ1-4; tentatively, D is TRBD1 (6 bases). Germline values: CDR1 SNHLY, CDR2 FYNNEI. The CDR3 loop spans 18 amino acids. V was cut by 2 bases and J by 5 bases, with 21 bases left in between. The CDR3 is CASSEFDRTTIANEKLFF. The CDR3 DNA follows: TGTGCCAGCAGTGAATTTGACAGGACGACCATCGCCAATGAAAAACTGTTTTTT. Together with reference TRBV2 and TRBJ1-4, the CDR3 gives the full variable domain: EPEVTQTPSHQVTQMGQEVILRCVPISNHLYFYWYRQILGQKVEFLVSFYNNEISEKSEIFDDQFSVERPDGSNFTLKIRSTKLEDSAMYFCASSEFDRTTIANEKLFFGSGTQLSVL.

This rearrangement joins TRBV6-4 to TRBJ1-1; 9 bases agree with TRBD1. CDR1 is MRHNA, CDR2 SNTAGT, per germline. After removal of 8 bases from V and 1 base from J, the junction contained 2 bases not matched to a gene. CDR3 size: 13 residues. The CDR3 bases are TGTGCCAGCCGGGACAGGGCGAACACTGAAGCTTTCTTT. It specifies CASRDRANTEAFF.

This chain joins TRBV28 and TRBJ2-3; 9 bases are a match to TRBD2. The CDR3 loop spans 17 amino acids. V lost 7 bases and J lost 5; bases outside the gene matches: 16. From germline, CDR1 is MDHEN and CDR2 SYDVKM. CDR3 bases: TGTGCCAGCAATCGAGCCTGGACTAGCGTCGGTGAAGATACGCAGTATTTT. Translating it yields CASNRAWTSVGEDTQYF.

This chain links TRBV10-1 with TRBJ2-2; 10 bases line up with TRBD1. Germline assignment: CDR1 WNHNN and CDR2 SYGVQD (reference sequence). Trimming at V came to 6 bases and at J to 0 bases, leaving 10 bases not matched to a gene. The CDR3 consists of 18 residues. CDR3 residues: CASSRDRGQLANTGELFF. As DNA, the CDR3 is TGCGCCAGCAGCCGGGACAGGGGCCAACTCGCGAACACCGGGGAGCTGTTTTTT.

This sequence joins TRBV27 and TRBJ2-7; 12 nucleotides align to TRBD1. V dropped 6 bases and J dropped 6; count of bases not matched to a gene: 9. CDR3 length: 15 residues. CDR1 is MNHEY and CDR2 is SMNVEV in the germline V gene (reference sequence). DNA of the CDR3: TGTGCCAGCAGCATTTACCGGGACAGGGGGCGCGAGCAGTACTTC. Translated, it gives CASSIYRDRGREQYF.

This clone was observed a handful of times. The sample has other DNA sequences that encode this CDR3 too. The chain uses TRBV7-9 and TRBJ2-2; D not resolved. Trimming stripped 1 base from V and 9 bases from J, with 3 bases between. This CDR3 comprises 11 residues. Germline CDR1 and CDR2: SEHNR and FQNEAQ (reference sequence). The CDR3 sequence: CASSLVRELFF. DNA of the CDR3: TGTGCCAGCAGCTTAGTAAGGGAGCTGTTTTTT.

This rearrangement joins TRBV28 to TRBJ1-1, with 7 bases that match TRBD1. The J segment lost 3 bases and the V segment lost 11 bases, leaving 12 bases of the junction unmatched. Germline values: CDR1 MDHEN, CDR2 SYDVKM. The CDR3 has 14 residues. Here the CDR3 reads CAGRTGTADTEAFF. The CDR3 bases are TGTGCCGGAAGGACCGGGACAGCCGACACTGAAGCTTTCTTT.

The chain has TRBV10-2 and TRBJ2-3, with D perhaps matching TRBD2 (6 bases). The germline V and J ends were trimmed by 2 bases and 5 bases, with 17 bases remaining between them. The V gene's germline CDR1 is WSHSY and CDR2 SAAADI. The CDR3 runs 16 residues. CDR3 sequence: CASSERVAVLRDTQYF. CDR3 nucleotide sequence: TGCGCCAGCAGTGAGAGAGTAGCGGTTTTAAGAGATACGCAGTATTTT.

The rearrangement links TRBV12-3 or TRBV12-4 to TRBJ1-1; 8 nucleotides match TRBD1. J lost 7 bases, V lost 6 bases, and 4 bases had no gene match. CDR3 size: 12 residues. CDR3 sequence: CASSRQGYEAFF. The CDR3 region has the DNA TGTGCCAGCAGCCGACAGGGGTATGAAGCTTTCTTT.

This chain connects TRBV9 to TRBJ1-3; D unresolved. This CDR3 spans 16 amino acids. CDR1 and CDR2 (germline): SGDLS, YYNGEE. Between the trimmed V and J ends, which lost 0 bases and 0 bases, there was a span of 10 bases. CDR3 in amino acids: CASSVDAGRSGNTIYF. The CDR3 DNA reads TGTGCCAGCAGCGTAGACGCAGGCCGCTCTGGAAACACCATATATTTT.

This chain joins TRBV10-2 and TRBJ1-1; 7 positions match TRBD1. CDR3 length: 13 residues. Germline CDR1 WSHSY, CDR2 SAAADI. Unmatched junction bases numbered 4, after V lost 6 bases and J lost 3 bases. The CDR3 nucleotides are TGCGCCAGCAGCAGGGGGATTGACACTGAAGCTTTCTTT. It encodes CASSRGIDTEAFF.

The rearrangement links TRBV5-1 to TRBJ1-1; tentatively, D is TRBD1 (5 bases). Per germline, CDR1 SGHRS and CDR2 YFSETQ. Trimming pared 2 bases from V and 4 bases from J, leaving 9 bases between. CDR3 length: 13 residues. CDR3 sequence (DNA): TGCGCCAGCAGCTTCGTTAGGGGCACTGAAGCTTTCTTT. Amino acids: CASSFVRGTEAFF.

A single count supports this clone. As DNA, the CDR3 is TGTGCCAGCAGCCAAGCACGGGGGGAAAATGAAAAACTGTTTTTT. Encoded protein: CASSQARGENEKLFF. The V call is TRBV3-1 (or the pseudogene TRBV3-2), the J call TRBJ1-4; D possibly corresponds to TRBD1 (5 bases). Trimming cost V 1 base and J 5 bases, with 11 bases left between them. The CDR3 covers 15 residues. Germline loops: CDR1 LGHDT, CDR2 YNNKEL (reference sequence).